The following is a T cell receptor beta chain sequence with its context. The sample originates from a study of blood T cells in healthy people across ages. There are 12 residues in the CDR3. The germline gives CDR1 MDHEN, CDR2 SYDVKM. The use of a sample-barcoded 5' primer and a J-beta primer mix characterized a second PCR of about 7 to 12 cycles. MiXCR, run by TCRdb on the 5' RACE reads, gives a single entry per CDR3 protein. This table has around 700,000 distinct CDR3 sequences, 20% to 30% appearing once. A further study also used this sample, focusing on T cells of mothers and their children. This second study says: Each child gave about 3 million TCR beta CDR3 reads (each mother, over 8.5 million). For related and unrelated pairs alike, thymic selection shapes TCR recombination output similarly. Overlap in related mother-child pairs always slightly exceeded unrelated pairs, never significantly. Detection of persistent microchimeric T cell clones did not occur.

This TCR was recovered from a boy aged 5 to 17 in good health. The chain recombines TRBV28 with TRBJ2-5; 9 bases match TRBD2. Matching the DNA end better, TRBJ2-1 makes the J call doubtful. Material: blood. CDR3 sequence (DNA): TGTGCCAGCAGTTGGACTAGCGACGAGCAGTTCTTC. Its translation: CASSWTSDEQFF.